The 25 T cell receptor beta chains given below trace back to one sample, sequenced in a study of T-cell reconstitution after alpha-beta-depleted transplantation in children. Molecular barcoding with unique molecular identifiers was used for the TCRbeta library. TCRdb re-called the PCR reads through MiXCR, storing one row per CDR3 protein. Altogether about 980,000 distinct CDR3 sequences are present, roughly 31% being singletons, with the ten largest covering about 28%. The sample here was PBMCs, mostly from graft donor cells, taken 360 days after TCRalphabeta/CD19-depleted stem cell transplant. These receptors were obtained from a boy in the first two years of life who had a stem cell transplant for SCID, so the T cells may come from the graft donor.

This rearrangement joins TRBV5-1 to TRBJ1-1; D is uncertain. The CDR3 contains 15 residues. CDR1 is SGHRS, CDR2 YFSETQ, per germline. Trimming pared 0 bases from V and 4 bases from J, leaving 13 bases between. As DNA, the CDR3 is TGCGCCAGCAGCTTGGTTGGTGAGGAGGGCACTGAAGCTTTCTTT. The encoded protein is CASSLVGEEGTEAFF.

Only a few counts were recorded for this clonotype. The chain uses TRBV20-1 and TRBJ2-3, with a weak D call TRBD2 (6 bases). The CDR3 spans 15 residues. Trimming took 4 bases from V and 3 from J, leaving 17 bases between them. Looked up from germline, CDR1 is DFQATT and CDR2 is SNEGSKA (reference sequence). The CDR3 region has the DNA TGCAGTGCTACCGTAGCTTTCGGGGGTACAGATACGCAGTATTTT. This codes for CSATVAFGGTDTQYF.

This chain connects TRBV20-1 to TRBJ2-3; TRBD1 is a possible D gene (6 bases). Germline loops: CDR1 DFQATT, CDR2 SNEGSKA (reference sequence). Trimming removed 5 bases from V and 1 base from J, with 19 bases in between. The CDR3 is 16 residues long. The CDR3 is CSAVGTTGSGTDTQYF. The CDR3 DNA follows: TGCAGTGCTGTTGGAACCACAGGGTCGGGCACAGATACGCAGTATTTT.

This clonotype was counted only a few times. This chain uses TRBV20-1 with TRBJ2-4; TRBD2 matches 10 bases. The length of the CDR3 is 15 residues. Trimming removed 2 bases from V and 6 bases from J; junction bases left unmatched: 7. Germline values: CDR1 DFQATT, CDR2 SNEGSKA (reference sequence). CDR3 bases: TGCAGTGCTAGACTACCGGGACTAGCGCCAAACATTCAGTACTTC. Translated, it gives CSARLPGLAPNIQYF.

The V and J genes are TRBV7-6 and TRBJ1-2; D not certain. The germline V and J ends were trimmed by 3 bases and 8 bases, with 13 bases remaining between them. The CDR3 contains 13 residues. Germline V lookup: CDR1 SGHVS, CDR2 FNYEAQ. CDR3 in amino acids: CASSFWGPEGYTF. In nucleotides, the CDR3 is TGTGCCAGCAGCTTTTGGGGTCCAGAGGGCTACACCTTC.

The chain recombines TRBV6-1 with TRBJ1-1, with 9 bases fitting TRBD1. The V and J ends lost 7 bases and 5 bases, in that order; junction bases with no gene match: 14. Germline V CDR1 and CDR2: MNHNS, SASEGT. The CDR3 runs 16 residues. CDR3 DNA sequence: TGTGCCAGCATTCCGGGGACAGGGTCGCTTGTAACTGAAGCTTTCTTT. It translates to CASIPGTGSLVTEAFF.

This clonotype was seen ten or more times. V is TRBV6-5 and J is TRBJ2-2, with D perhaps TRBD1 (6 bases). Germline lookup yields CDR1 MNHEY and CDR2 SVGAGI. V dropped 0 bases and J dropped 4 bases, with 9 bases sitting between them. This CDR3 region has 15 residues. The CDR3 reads CASSYSTGSTGELFF. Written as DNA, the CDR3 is TGTGCCAGCAGTTACTCCACAGGGAGCACCGGGGAGCTGTTTTTT.

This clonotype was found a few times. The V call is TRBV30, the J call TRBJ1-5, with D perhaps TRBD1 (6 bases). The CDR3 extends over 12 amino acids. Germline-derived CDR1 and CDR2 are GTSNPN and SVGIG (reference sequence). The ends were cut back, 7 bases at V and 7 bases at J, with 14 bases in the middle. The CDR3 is CAYAQGGQPQHF. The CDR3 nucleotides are TGTGCCTATGCACAGGGCGGCCAGCCCCAGCATTTT. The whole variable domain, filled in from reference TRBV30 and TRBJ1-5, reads SQTIHQWPATLVQPVGSPLSLECTVEGTSNPNLYWYRQAAGRGLQLLFYSVGIGQISSEVPQNLSASRPQDRQFILSSKKLLLSDSGFYLCAYAQGGQPQHFGDGTRLSIL.

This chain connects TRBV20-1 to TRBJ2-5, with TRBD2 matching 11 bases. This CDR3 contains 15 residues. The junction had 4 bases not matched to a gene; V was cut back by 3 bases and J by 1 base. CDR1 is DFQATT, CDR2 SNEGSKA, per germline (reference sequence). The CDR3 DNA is TGCAGTGCTAGGGGGGGACTAGCGGCCCAAGAGACCCAGTACTTC. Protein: CSARGGLAAQETQYF.

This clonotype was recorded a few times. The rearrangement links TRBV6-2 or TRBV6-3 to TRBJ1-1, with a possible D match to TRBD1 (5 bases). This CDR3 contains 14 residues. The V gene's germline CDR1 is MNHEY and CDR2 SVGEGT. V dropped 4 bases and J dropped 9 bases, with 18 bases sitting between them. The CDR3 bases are TGTGCCAGCAGTTGGGGTTCGGGGGACGCGAAAGCTTTCTTT. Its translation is CASSWGSGDAKAFF.

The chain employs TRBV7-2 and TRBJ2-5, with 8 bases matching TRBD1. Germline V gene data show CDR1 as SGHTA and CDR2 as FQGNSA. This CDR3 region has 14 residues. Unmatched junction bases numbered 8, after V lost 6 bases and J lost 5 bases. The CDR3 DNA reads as TGTGCCAGCAGTTTTGACAGGGGCTGGGAGACCCAGTACTTC. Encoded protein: CASSFDRGWETQYF.

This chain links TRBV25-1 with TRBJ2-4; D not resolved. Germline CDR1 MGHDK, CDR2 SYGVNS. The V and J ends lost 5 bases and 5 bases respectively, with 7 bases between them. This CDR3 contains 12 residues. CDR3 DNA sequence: TGTGCCAGCAGTACCTCACAAAACATTCAGTACTTC. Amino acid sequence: CASSTSQNIQYF.

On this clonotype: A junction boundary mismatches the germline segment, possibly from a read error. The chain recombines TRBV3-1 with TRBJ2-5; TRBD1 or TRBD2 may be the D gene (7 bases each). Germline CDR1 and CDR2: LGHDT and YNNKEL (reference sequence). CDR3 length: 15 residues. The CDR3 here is CASIQRQGGQETQYF. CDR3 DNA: TGTGCCAGCATCCAACGACAGGGAGGGCAAGAGACCCAGTACTTC.

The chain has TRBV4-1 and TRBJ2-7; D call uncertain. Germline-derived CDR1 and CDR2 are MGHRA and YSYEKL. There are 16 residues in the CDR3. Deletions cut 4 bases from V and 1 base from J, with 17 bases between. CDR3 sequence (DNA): TGCGCCAGCAGCCCAACGGAGACCGGCGATTCCTACGAGCAGTACTTC. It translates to CASSPTETGDSYEQYF.

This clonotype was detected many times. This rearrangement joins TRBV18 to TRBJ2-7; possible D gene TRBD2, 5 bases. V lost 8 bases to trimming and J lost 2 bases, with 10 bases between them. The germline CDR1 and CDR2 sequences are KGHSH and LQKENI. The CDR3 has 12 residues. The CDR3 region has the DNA TGTGCCAGCAGCCCCGGGACCTACGAGCAGTACTTC. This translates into CASSPGTYEQYF.

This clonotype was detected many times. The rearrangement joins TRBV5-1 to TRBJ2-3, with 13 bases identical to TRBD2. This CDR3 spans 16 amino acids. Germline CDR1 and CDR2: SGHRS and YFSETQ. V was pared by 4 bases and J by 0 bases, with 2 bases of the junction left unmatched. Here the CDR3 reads CASSPGLAGSTDTQYF. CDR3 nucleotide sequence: TGCGCCAGCAGCCCGGGACTAGCGGGGAGCACAGATACGCAGTATTTT.

The CDR3: CASSFKGQGPYEQYF. In nucleotides, the CDR3 is TGTGCCAGCAGCTTCAAGGGACAGGGACCCTACGAGCAGTACTTC. The chain links TRBV7-2 to TRBJ2-7, with TRBD1 matching over 9 bases. The trim removed 3 bases at V and 2 bases at J, leaving 5 bases unmatched. Germline V CDR1 and CDR2: SGHTA, FQGNSA. There are 15 residues in the CDR3. Variable domain in full (rest from reference TRBV7-2 and TRBJ2-7): GAGVSQSPSNKVTEKGKDVELRCDPISGHTALYWYRQSLGQGLEFLIYFQGNSAPDKSGLPSDRFSAERTGGSVSTLTIQRTQQEDSAVYLCASSFKGQGPYEQYFGPGTRLTVT.

CDR3 region: CAISESAGWGPTDTQYF. The CDR3 DNA follows: TGTGCCATCAGTGAGTCTGCCGGATGGGGCCCCACAGATACGCAGTATTTT. J is TRBJ2-3 and V is TRBV10-3; a possible D gene is TRBD1 (5 bases). CDR1 is ENHRY and CDR2 is SYGVKD in the germline V gene. The germline V and J ends were trimmed by 0 bases and 2 bases, with 15 bases remaining between them. The CDR3 is 17 residues long.

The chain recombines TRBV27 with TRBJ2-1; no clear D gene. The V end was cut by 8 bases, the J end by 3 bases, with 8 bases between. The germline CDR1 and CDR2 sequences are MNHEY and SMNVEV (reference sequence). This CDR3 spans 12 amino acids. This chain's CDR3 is CASPRYYNEQFF. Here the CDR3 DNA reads TGTGCCAGCCCCAGGTACTACAATGAGCAGTTCTTC.

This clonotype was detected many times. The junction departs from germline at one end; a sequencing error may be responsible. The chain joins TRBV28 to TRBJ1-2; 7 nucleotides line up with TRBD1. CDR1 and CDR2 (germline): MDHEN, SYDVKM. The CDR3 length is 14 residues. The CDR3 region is CASSLSIPRQGLAF. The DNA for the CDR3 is TGTGCCAGCAGTTTATCGATCCCCCGACAGGGCCTCGCCTTC.

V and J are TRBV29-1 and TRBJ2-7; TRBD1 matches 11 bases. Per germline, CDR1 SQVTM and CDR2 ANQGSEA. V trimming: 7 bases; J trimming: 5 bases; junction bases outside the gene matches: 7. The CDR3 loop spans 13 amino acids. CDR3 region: CSAARTGGDEQYF. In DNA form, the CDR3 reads TGCAGCGCCGCCAGGACAGGGGGCGACGAGCAGTACTTC.

The CDR3 spells CASKVSDSGRDYGYTF. In nucleotides, the CDR3 is TGCGCCAGCAAAGTTAGTGATTCAGGAAGGGACTATGGCTACACCTTC. This sequence joins TRBV5-1 and TRBJ1-2; D is unresolved. Germline values: CDR1 SGHRS, CDR2 YFSETQ. The V end lost 6 bases, the J end lost 3 bases, and 21 bases lay between the germline ends. This CDR3 is built from 16 residues.

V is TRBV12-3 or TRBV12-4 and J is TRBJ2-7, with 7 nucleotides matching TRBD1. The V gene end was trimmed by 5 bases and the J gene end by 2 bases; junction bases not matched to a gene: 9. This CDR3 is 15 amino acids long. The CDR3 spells CASSPKGQGAYEQYF. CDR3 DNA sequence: TGTGCCAGCAGTCCTAAAGGGCAGGGGGCCTACGAGCAGTACTTC.

This CDR3 is CAISGLLTSGVYEQYF. In DNA form, the CDR3 reads TGTGCCATCAGTGGCCTTCTTACTAGCGGGGTTTACGAGCAGTACTTC. V usage is TRBV10-3 and J usage is TRBJ2-7; TRBD2 matches 10 bases. CDR3 length: 16 residues. Germline V gives CDR1 ENHRY, CDR2 SYGVKD. The junction had 10 bases not matched to a gene; V was cut back by 4 bases and J by 4 bases.

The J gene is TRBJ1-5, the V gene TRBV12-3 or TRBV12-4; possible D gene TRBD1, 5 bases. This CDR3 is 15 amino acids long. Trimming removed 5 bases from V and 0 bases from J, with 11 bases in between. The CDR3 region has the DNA TGTGCCAGCAGTCCCTCGGGGGTTAGCAATCAGCCCCAGCATTTT. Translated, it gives CASSPSGVSNQPQHF.